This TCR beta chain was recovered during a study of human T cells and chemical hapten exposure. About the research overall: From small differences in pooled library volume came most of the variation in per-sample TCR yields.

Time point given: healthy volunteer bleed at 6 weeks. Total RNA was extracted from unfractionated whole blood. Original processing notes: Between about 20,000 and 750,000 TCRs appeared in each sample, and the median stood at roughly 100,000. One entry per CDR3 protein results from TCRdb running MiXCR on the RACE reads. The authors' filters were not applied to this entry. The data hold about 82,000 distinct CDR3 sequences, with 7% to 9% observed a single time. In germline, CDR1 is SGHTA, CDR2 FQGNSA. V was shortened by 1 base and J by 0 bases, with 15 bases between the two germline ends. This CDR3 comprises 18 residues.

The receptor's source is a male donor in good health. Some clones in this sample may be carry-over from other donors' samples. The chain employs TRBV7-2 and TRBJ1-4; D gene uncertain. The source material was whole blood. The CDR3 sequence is CASSLGFDRVATNEKLFF. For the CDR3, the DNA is TGTGCCAGCAGCTTAGGTTTTGACCGAGTTGCAACTAATGAAAAACTGTTTTTT.